The rows below give T cell receptor beta chains drawn from one sample of a study of OX40 agonist ivuxolimab in advanced cancers. TCRdb's table, derived via immunoSEQ multiplex PCR, lists solely in-frame clones and lacks some. The sample includes 53,000 or so clones, roughly 73% of them seen just once. Here the sequenced sample was CD4+ or CD8+ T cells sorted from blood, taken in a trial of the OX40 agonist ivuxolimab. The receptors derive from an adult with an advanced solid tumor such as melanoma, head and neck, liver or kidney cancer. Each CDR3 is given with its conserved first and last residue. Each record gives: J gene, D gene, clone size, V gene, CDR3 DNA, CDR3 protein. The D gene is left open where the match is weak. Not every row has a clone size; where given, it reads once, few, many or a size class.

TRBJ2-7 | TRBD2 | - | TRBV7-6 | TGTGCCAGCAGCCCCGGGGGGGGAATCGAGCAGTACTTC | CASSPGGGIEQYF
TRBJ2-3 | TRBD2 | - | TRBV11-2 | TGTGCCAGCAGCGCCGGGACTAGCGGGGGGGCAGCGCAGTATTTT | CASSAGTSGGAAQYF
TRBJ1-6 | TRBD1 | - | TRBV7-6 | TGTGCCAGCAGCTTAGGGGGGACAGGGGATTCACCCCTCCACTTT | CASSLGGTGDSPLHF
TRBJ2-3 | - | - | TRBV7-9 | TGTGCCAGCAGCTTAGCGATAGACACAGATACGCAGTATTTT | CASSLAIDTDTQYF
TRBJ1-1 | - | once | TRBV7-2 | TGTGCCAGCAGCTTCTCATCGGGACGTGAAGCTTTCTTT | CASSFSSGREAFF
TRBJ1-2 | TRBD1 | - | TRBV5-5 | TGTGCCAGCAGCTGGGGCGGGACAGGAGACTATGGCTACACCTTC | CASSWGGTGDYGYTF
TRBJ2-3 | - | - | TRBV15 | TGTGCCACCAGCAGAGATGGGACAAGCACAGATACGCAGTATTTT | CATSRDGTSTDTQYF
TRBJ1-1 | TRBD1 | - | TRBV28 | TGTGCCAGCAGTCGAAGACAGGGCTTGAACACTGAAGCTTTCTTT | CASSRRQGLNTEAFF
TRBJ1-6 | - | once | TRBV7-2 | TGTGTCAGCAGCTTAATGGGGAGGGATAATTCACCCCTCCACTTT | CVSSLMGRDNSPLHF
TRBJ2-7 | TRBD2 | - | TRBV27 | TGTGCCAGCGGACGAGCGGGGGCTGGTTCCTACGAGCAGTACTTC | CASGRAGAGSYEQYF
TRBJ2-2 | - | few | TRBV27 | TGTGCCAGCAGTTTGACGTCGTTCACCGGGGAGCTGTTTTTT | CASSLTSFTGELFF
TRBJ1-2 | - | - | TRBV4-1 | TGCGCCAGCAGCCAAGATACGGAGCTCCCAGGCTACACCTTC | CASSQDTELPGYTF
TRBJ2-5 | - | once | TRBV5-1 | TGCGCCAGCAGCTCGGATCGTCGGGAGACCCAGTACTTC | CASSSDRRETQYF
TRBJ2-1 | - | few | TRBV6-5 | TGTGCCAGCAGTTATGGGTACAATGAGCAGTTCTTC | CASSYGYNEQFF
TRBJ2-7 | - | - | TRBV4-3 | TGCGCCAGCAGCCAAGAAGTCTGGGCGGGGGCTGTCTCCTACGAGCAGTACTTC | CASSQEVWAGAVSYEQYF
TRBJ2-1 | TRBD2 | - | TRBV5-1 | TGCGCCAGCAGCTTGGAACTAGCGGGAGTAAAGGGTGAGCAGTTCTTC | CASSLELAGVKGEQFF
TRBJ1-2 | - | - | TRBV5-6 | TGTGCCAGCAGCTTGCAGGGCAGGTATGGCTACACCTTC | CASSLQGRYGYTF
TRBJ2-3 | - | few | TRBV14 | TGTGCCAGCAGCCATCTACAGGGCACAGATACGCAGTATTTT | CASSHLQGTDTQYF